These 25 T cell receptor beta chains originate from one sample sequenced in a study of naive and memory T cell subsets. Regarding the study as a whole: A few larger clonotypes appeared in naive repertoires, especially CD8, possibly memory cells re-expressing CD45RA.

Two oligonucleotides, mixed equimolar, formed the beta constant-region primer covering TRBC1 and TRBC2. The ligated cDNA underwent four PCR rounds using SP2 and nested alpha and beta constant-region primers. TCRdb used MiXCR to reprocess the UMI-ligation and nested PCR reads, holding one entry per CDR3 protein. The sample has 140,000 to 150,000 distinct CDR3 sequences; 22% are singletons. Their antigens remain unidentified. What was sequenced was naive CD4+ T cells from blood. The receptors shown here come from a human donor in good health.

The chain couples TRBV7-8 to TRBJ2-1; D ambiguous. This CDR3 region has 15 residues. Germline V gene lookup returns CDR1 SGHVS and CDR2 FQNEAQ. The V gene lost 4 bases and the J gene lost 5 bases, with 15 bases spanning the gap. CDR3 loop: CASSSPLRMNNEQFF. CDR3 nucleotide sequence: TGTGCCAGCAGCTCCCCACTCCGGATGAACAATGAGCAGTTCTTC.

This chain joins TRBV14 and TRBJ2-5, with 8 bases identical to TRBD1. Trimming cost V 4 bases and J 1 base; bases outside gene matches: 5. The V gene's germline CDR1 is SGHDN and CDR2 FVKESK. The CDR3 extends over 15 amino acids. CDR3 bases: TGTGCCAGCAGCCGGATTACAGGGGGCCAAGAGACCCAGTACTTC. Its translation: CASSRITGGQETQYF.

The chain combines TRBV11-2 with TRBJ2-1; tentative D call: TRBD1 (5 bases). Trimming left V 1 base short and J 0 bases short, with 10 bases between. CDR1 SGHAT and CDR2 FQNNGV come from the germline V gene. The CDR3 is made up of 16 amino acids. This chain's CDR3 is CASSLVAGYSYNEQFF. The CDR3 DNA reads TGTGCCAGCAGCTTAGTGGCAGGGTACTCCTACAATGAGCAGTTCTTC.

The genes are TRBV15 and TRBJ2-7; the D gene is possibly TRBD1 (5 bases). V dropped 1 base and J dropped 0 bases, with 16 bases sitting between them. CDR1 is LNHNV and CDR2 is YYDKDF in the germline V gene (reference sequence). The CDR3 loop spans 17 amino acids. The CDR3 loop is CATSRVRGRWSSYEQYF. In DNA form, the CDR3 reads TGTGCCACCAGCAGAGTAAGGGGCAGATGGAGCTCCTACGAGCAGTACTTC.

This clonotype came up a few times. The chain combines TRBV7-2 with TRBJ2-3; TRBD2 matches 16 bases. Germline assignment: CDR1 SGHTA and CDR2 FQGNSA. The CDR3 is 19 amino acids. V lost 3 bases and J lost 4; bases outside the gene matches: 10. CDR3: CASSLGGLAGGPLADTQYF. DNA of the CDR3: TGTGCCAGCAGCTTGGGGGGACTAGCGGGAGGGCCTTTGGCAGATACGCAGTATTTT.

This clonotype was counted at least ten times. This chain links TRBV6-5 with TRBJ2-3; D is undetermined. The CDR3 length is 15 residues. Deletions cut 8 bases from V and 0 bases from J, with 15 bases between. Germline CDR1 MNHEY, CDR2 SVGAGI. The CDR3 sequence: CASSLAATSTDTQYF. DNA for the CDR3: TGTGCCAGCTCGCTGGCAGCCACTAGCACAGATACGCAGTATTTT.

This clonotype occurred many times. This sequence joins TRBV20-1 and TRBJ2-2; D is possibly TRBD1 or TRBD2 (5 bases each). The V end was cut by 8 bases, the J end by 2 bases, with 18 bases between. CDR1 and CDR2 (germline): DFQATT, SNEGSKA (reference sequence). There are 15 residues in the CDR3. The chain's CDR3 is CSSRDGAKNTGELFF. The CDR3 DNA sequence: TGCAGTTCACGGGACGGGGCCAAAAACACCGGGGAGCTGTTTTTT.

This clonotype showed up many times. The V and J genes are TRBV7-6 and TRBJ1-4; tentatively, D is TRBD1 (5 bases). Germline CDR1 SGHVS, CDR2 FNYEAQ. Trimming removed 1 base from V and 5 bases from J, with 8 bases in between. The CDR3 contains 14 residues. The CDR3 spells CASSLGPGNEKLFF. The CDR3 nucleotides read TGTGCCAGCAGCTTAGGGCCAGGGAATGAAAAACTGTTTTTT.

This chain links TRBV5-1 with TRBJ1-2; D perhaps matches TRBD1 (5 bases). V dropped 2 bases and J dropped 1 base, with 6 bases sitting between them. Germline V gene data show CDR1 as SGHRS and CDR2 as YFSETQ. This CDR3 is 13 amino acids long. In nucleotides, the CDR3 is TGCGCCAGCAGCTTAGACAGTAACTATGGCTACACCTTC. The encoded protein is CASSLDSNYGYTF. Full variable domain (remainder filled in from reference TRBV5-1 and TRBJ1-2): KAGVTQTPRYLIKTRGQQVTLSCSPISGHRSVSWYQQTPGQGLQFLFEYFSETQRNKGNFPGRFSGRQFSNSRSEMNVSTLELGDSALYLCASSLDSNYGYTFGSGTRLTVV.

This clonotype has at least ten counts. V and J are TRBV12-5 and TRBJ2-3, with 8 bases lining up with TRBD2. The V and J ends lost 2 bases and 15 bases, in that order; junction bases with no gene match: 7. This CDR3 comprises 12 residues. The germline V gene encodes CDR1 LGHNT and CDR2 FRNRAP. In DNA, the CDR3 is TGTGCTAGTGGTTTGAGCAGCGGGAGACCTTATTTT. As protein: CASGLSSGRPYF.

This clonotype was counted between two and nine times. The rearrangement joins TRBV20-1 to TRBJ2-3; D gene uncertain. The ends were cut back, 3 bases at V and 4 bases at J, with 17 bases in the middle. The CDR3 loop spans 15 amino acids. Germline V lookup: CDR1 DFQATT, CDR2 SNEGSKA (reference sequence). The CDR3 loop is CSARDQSLGPDTQYF. The CDR3 coding sequence is TGCAGTGCTAGGGACCAGAGTTTGGGTCCAGATACGCAGTATTTT.

This sequence joins TRBV9 and TRBJ1-1; possibly TRBD1 for D (5 bases). The CDR3 has 14 amino acids. Germline-derived CDR1 and CDR2 are SGDLS and YYNGEE. Trimming removed 0 bases at V and 1 base at J, with 7 bases between. CDR3 nucleotide sequence: TGTGCCAGCAGCGTAGGGGGCTGGAACACTGAAGCTTTCTTT. Residues: CASSVGGWNTEAFF.

The gene calls are TRBV6-5 and TRBJ2-1, with a possible D match to TRBD1 (6 bases). V lost 0 bases, J lost 5 bases, and 11 bases lay in between. The CDR3 totals 15 residues. Germline-derived CDR1 and CDR2 are MNHEY and SVGAGI. The CDR3 DNA follows: TGTGCCAGCAGTTACTCGAGGGGGAGTCACAATGAGCAGTTCTTC. This codes for CASSYSRGSHNEQFF.

This clonotype has a count of ten or more. The rearrangement uses TRBV18 and TRBJ2-3, with 7 bases fitting TRBD1. Germline CDR1 reads KGHSH; CDR2 reads LQKENI. This CDR3 has 14 amino acids. V shed 4 bases, J shed 2 bases, and the junction held 3 bases outside the gene matches. The CDR3 region is CASSQGTVTDTQYF. The DNA for the CDR3 is TGTGCCAGCTCACAAGGGACAGTCACAGATACGCAGTATTTT.

The rearrangement uses TRBV6-1 and TRBJ1-6; D may be TRBD1 (5 bases). The germline CDR1 and CDR2 sequences are MNHNS and SASEGT. V was pared by 5 bases and J by 7 bases, with 12 bases between. This CDR3 has 14 amino acids. CDR3 loop: CASSLEGRNSPLHF. Written as DNA, the CDR3 is TGTGCCAGCAGTCTAGAGGGGCGAAATTCACCCCTCCACTTT.

This clonotype was counted many times. The V and J genes are TRBV20-1 and TRBJ2-1; TRBD2 aligns across 13 bases. This CDR3 is built from 15 residues. The J segment lost 6 bases and the V segment lost 3 bases, leaving 5 bases of the junction unmatched. The V gene's germline CDR1 is DFQATT and CDR2 SNEGSKA (reference sequence). The CDR3 DNA reads TGCAGTGCTAGGATGACTAGCGGGAGGCGCAATGAGCAGTTCTTC. It specifies CSARMTSGRRNEQFF.

The chain couples TRBV10-3 to TRBJ2-6; D is possibly TRBD1 (5 bases). Germline values: CDR1 ENHRY, CDR2 SYGVKD. The V end was cut by 2 bases, the J end by 1 base, with 9 bases between. CDR3 size: 16 residues. CDR3: CAISEGQGSGANVLTF. The CDR3, as DNA: TGTGCCATCAGTGAGGGTCAGGGATCTGGGGCCAACGTCCTGACTTTC.

The chain is built from TRBV20-1 and TRBJ2-3; 7 bases align to TRBD2. This CDR3 spans 14 amino acids. V shed 1 base and J 4 bases; nucleotides not matched to a gene: 5. CDR1 is DFQATT, CDR2 SNEGSKA, per germline (reference sequence). The CDR3 spells CSARVRTSADTQYF. As DNA, the CDR3 is TGCAGTGCTAGAGTCCGGACTAGTGCAGATACGCAGTATTTT.

The CDR3 region has the DNA TGTGCCAGCAGCTTACTCGGGGTAGGCAATCAGCCCCAGCATTTT. Its protein is CASSLLGVGNQPQHF. V is TRBV7-9 and J is TRBJ1-5; D is unclear. The CDR3 covers 15 residues. CDR1 SEHNR and CDR2 FQNEAQ come from the germline V gene (reference sequence). Trimming took 2 bases from V and 2 from J, leaving 10 bases between them. Combining the CDR3 with reference TRBV7-9 and TRBJ1-5 gives the whole variable domain DTGVSQNPRHKITKRGQNVTFRCDPISEHNRLYWYRQTLGQGPEFLTYFQNEAQLEKSRLLSDRFSAERPKGSFSTLEIQRTEQGDSAMYLCASSLLGVGNQPQHFGDGTRLSIL.

The rearrangement uses TRBV6-2 or TRBV6-3 and TRBJ2-7, with D possibly matching TRBD2 (5 bases). Between the trimmed V and J ends, which lost 2 bases and 5 bases, there was a span of 19 bases. Germline V gives CDR1 MNHEY, CDR2 SVGEGT. The CDR3 totals 16 residues. CDR3 in DNA: TGTGCCAGCAGTTACAGGTTACGAGCGGAGCCCAACGAGCAGTACTTC. Residues: CASSYRLRAEPNEQYF.

This clonotype was counted a few times. CDR3 amino acids: CASSQDPRQSNQPQHF. The DNA for the CDR3 is TGTGCCAGCAGCCAAGATCCGAGACAGAGCAATCAGCCCCAGCATTTT. The chain uses TRBV3-1 and TRBJ1-5; a possible D gene is TRBD1 (5 bases). The V gene's germline CDR1 is LGHDT and CDR2 YNNKEL (reference sequence). The V gene lost 0 bases and the J gene lost 1 base, with 10 bases spanning the gap. The CDR3 has 16 amino acids.

This chain connects TRBV12-3 or TRBV12-4 to TRBJ2-2; maybe TRBD1 (6 bases). This CDR3 region has 18 residues. V lost 7 bases and J 3 bases, leaving 24 bases between the germline ends. For the CDR3, the DNA is TGTGCCAGCATCCCATTCCCCAAACTTTGGGGGCACACCGGGGAGCTGTTTTTT. Protein: CASIPFPKLWGHTGELFF.

J is TRBJ2-1 and V is TRBV19; D uncertain. CDR3 length equals 12 residues. Germline V gene data show CDR1 as LNHDA and CDR2 as SQIVND (reference sequence). Trimming removed 1 base from V and 10 bases from J, with 8 bases in between. The CDR3 sequence is CASSIGPGEQFF. CDR3 DNA sequence: TGTGCCAGTAGTATAGGCCCGGGCGAGCAGTTCTTC.

This clonotype was detected only a few times. The chain has TRBV7-9 and TRBJ2-3; D is unresolved. The CDR3 length is 13 residues. With 0 bases removed from V and 2 bases from J, the gap between germline ends came to 3 bases. Germline V gene sequence: CDR1 SEHNR, CDR2 FQNEAQ (reference sequence). This chain's CDR3 is CASSLAPTDTQYF. The DNA for the CDR3 is TGTGCCAGCAGCTTAGCGCCCACAGATACGCAGTATTTT.

The genes are TRBV24-1 and TRBJ2-3; 10 bases fit TRBD2. The V gene's germline CDR1 is KGHDR and CDR2 SFDVKD. The CDR3 consists of 16 residues. V was clipped by 4 bases and J by 2 bases; unmatched bases: 5. The DNA of the CDR3 is TGTGCCACCAGTGAAGCTAGCGGGGGTTCCACAGATACGCAGTATTTT. Translated: CATSEASGGSTDTQYF.